The sequence of this TCR beta chain was determined in a study of T cell changes during pregnancy in multiple sclerosis. The V and J ends lost 5 bases and 1 base, in that order; junction bases with no gene match: 3. CDR1 SGHTA and CDR2 FQGNSA come from the germline V gene. This CDR3 region has 15 residues. With respect to this clone: Additional DNA sequences in this sample encode the identical CDR3.

Generated by immunoSEQ multiplex PCR, the TCRdb table keeps only in-frame clones and is missing some. The repertoire holds around 88,000 clones, with around 92% as singletons. The receptor's source is a female donor with multiple sclerosis, enrolled in a pregnancy study. The sequences come from peripheral blood, collected in the first trimester of pregnancy. The chain links TRBV7-2 to TRBJ2-1; TRBD2 matches 9 bases. This CDR3 reads CASSLSGSSYNEQFF. Written as DNA, the CDR3 is TGTGCCAGCAGCCTTAGCGGGAGTTCCTACAATGAGCAGTTCTTC.